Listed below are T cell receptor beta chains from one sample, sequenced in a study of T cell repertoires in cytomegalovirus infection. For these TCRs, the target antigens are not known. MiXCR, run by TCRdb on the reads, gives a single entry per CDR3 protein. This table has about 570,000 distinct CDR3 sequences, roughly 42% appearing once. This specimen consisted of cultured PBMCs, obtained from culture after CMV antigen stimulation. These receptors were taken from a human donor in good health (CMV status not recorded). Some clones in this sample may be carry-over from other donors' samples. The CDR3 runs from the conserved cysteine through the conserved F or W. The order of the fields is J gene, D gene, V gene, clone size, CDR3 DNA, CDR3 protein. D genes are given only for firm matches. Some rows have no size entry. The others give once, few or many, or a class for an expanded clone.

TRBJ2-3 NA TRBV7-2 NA TGTGCCAGCAGCGTTGGACAAAGCACAGATACGCAGTATTTT CASSVGQSTDTQYF
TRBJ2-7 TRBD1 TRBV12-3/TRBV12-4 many TGTGCCAGCAGCTTGGGACAGCCCTACGAGCAGTACTTC CASSLGQPYEQYF
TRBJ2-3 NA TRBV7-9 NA TGTGCCAGCAGCTTAGAAGTAAGGAGTAGAACAGATACGCAGTATTTT CASSLEVRSRTDTQYF
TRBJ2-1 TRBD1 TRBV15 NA TGTGCCACCAGCACCGAAACAGGGGGTGAGCAGTTCTTC CATSTETGGEQFF
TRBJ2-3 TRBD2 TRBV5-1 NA TGCGCCAGCAGCTTGGAGAGTAGCGGGACGGGCACAGATACGCAGTATTTT CASSLESSGTGTDTQYF
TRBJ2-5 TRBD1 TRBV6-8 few TGTGCCAGCAGCGGAGGGACAGGGGGAGAGACCCAGTACTTC CASSGGTGGETQYF
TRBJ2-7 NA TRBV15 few TGTGCCACCAGCAGAGGAGGAGGGGGATCCTACGAGCAGTACTTC CATSRGGGGSYEQYF
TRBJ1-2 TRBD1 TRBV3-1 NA TGTGCCAGCAGCCAAGAATCCGTGGGACAGGAAAACTATGGCTACACCTTC CASSQESVGQENYGYTF
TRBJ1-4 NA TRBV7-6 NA TGTGCCAGCAGCCCTGACGGCCGGGGGCATGAAAAACTGTTTTTT CASSPDGRGHEKLFF
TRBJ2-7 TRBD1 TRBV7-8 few TGTGCCAGCAGCTTAGGGACAGGGGTCGGTTACCCCTACGAGCAGTACTTC CASSLGTGVGYPYEQYF
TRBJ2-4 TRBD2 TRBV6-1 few TGTGCCAGCGCGCGGGAGTATAAAGACATTCAGTACTTC CASAREYKDIQYF
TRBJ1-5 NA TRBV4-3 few TGCGCCAGCAGCCAAGATGTGCAGGGTTATAGCAATCAGCCCCAGCATTTT CASSQDVQGYSNQPQHF
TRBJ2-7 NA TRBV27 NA TGTGCCAGCAGTTTAAACAGCGCAACCTACGAGCAGTACTTC CASSLNSATYEQYF
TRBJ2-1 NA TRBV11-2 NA TGTGCCAGCCGAAACTCTCTCCTGGACAATGAGCAGTTCTTC CASRNSLLDNEQFF
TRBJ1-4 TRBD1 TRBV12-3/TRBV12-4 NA TGTGCCAGCAGTCCTTCACCCGGGACAGGAGGAACTAATGAAAAACTGTTTTTT CASSPSPGTGGTNEKLFF
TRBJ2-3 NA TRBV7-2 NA TGTGCCAGCAGCTGGGGACCAGGGGATACGCAGTATTTT CASSWGPGDTQYF
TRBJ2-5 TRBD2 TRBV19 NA TGTGCCAGTAGTATAGATCGAGGGAGGGGTGAGACCCAGTACTTC CASSIDRGRGETQYF
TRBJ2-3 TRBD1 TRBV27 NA TGTGCCAGCAGTTGGACAGGGGAAACGACAGATACGCAGTATTTT CASSWTGETTDTQYF
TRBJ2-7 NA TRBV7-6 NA TGTGCCAGCAGCTCTAGGGTTCAGTGGAACGAGCAGTACTTC CASSSRVQWNEQYF
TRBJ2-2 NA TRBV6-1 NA TGTGCCAGCAGTGAAAGAGCGATCGGGGAGCTGTTTTTT CASSERAIGELFF
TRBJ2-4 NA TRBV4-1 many TGCGCCAGCAGCCCCCTAGGGTTAATGTTAGCCAAAAACATTCAGTACTTC CASSPLGLMLAKNIQYF
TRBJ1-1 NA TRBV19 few TGTGCCAGTAGTGGCGAGGGGTTGAACACTGAAGCTTTCTTT CASSGEGLNTEAFF
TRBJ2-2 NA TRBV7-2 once TGTGCCAGCAGCTTAGACGGCGGGGCCGGGGAGCTGTTTTTT CASSLDGGAGELFF
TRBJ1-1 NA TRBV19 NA TGTGCCAGTGCGGTGAGAACTGAAGCTTTCTTT CASAVRTEAFF
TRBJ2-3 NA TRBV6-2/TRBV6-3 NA TGTGCCAGCAGGCGGATACTCACAGATACGCAGTATTTT CASRRILTDTQYF
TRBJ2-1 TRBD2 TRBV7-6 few TGTGCCAGCAGCTACCCCGGGGACTACAACAATGAGCAGTTCTTC CASSYPGDYNNEQFF
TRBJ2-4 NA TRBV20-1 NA TGCAGTGCTAGAGATGGGTGGAGGAGGGAAAACATTCAGTACTTC CSARDGWRRENIQYF
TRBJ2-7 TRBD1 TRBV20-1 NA TGCAGTGCTAGACCTAGCCTGACAGGGTCCTACGAGCAGTACTTC CSARPSLTGSYEQYF
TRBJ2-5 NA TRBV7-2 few TGTGCCAGCAGCTGGGCCTTCACAGGGACCCAGTACTTC CASSWAFTGTQYF
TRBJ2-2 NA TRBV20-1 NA TGCAGTGCCCGCGCAATTCCCACCGGGGAGCTGTTTTTT CSARAIPTGELFF
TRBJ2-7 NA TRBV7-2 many TGTGCCAGCAGCTTAGTCGGGGACGAGCAGTACTTC CASSLVGDEQYF
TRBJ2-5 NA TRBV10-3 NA TGTGCCATCAGTTCGTCGCAAGAGACCCAGTACTTC CAISSSQETQYF
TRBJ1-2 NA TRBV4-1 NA TGCGCCAGCAGCCAAGTGACAGCTTATGGCTACACCTTC CASSQVTAYGYTF
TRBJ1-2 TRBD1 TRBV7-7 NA TGTGCCAGCAGCTCGACGGGGCAGGGGGACGAAGGCTACACCTTC CASSSTGQGDEGYTF
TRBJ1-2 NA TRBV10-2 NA TGCGCCAGCAGTGAAGGCCGAACTAACTATGGCTACACCTTC CASSEGRTNYGYTF
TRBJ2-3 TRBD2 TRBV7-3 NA TGTGCCAGCAGCTTTAGCGGGAGGCTCACAGATACGCAGTATTTT CASSFSGRLTDTQYF
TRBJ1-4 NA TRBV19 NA TGTGCCAGTAGTATATCTGGGAGGGAGGAAAAACTGTTTTTT CASSISGREEKLFF
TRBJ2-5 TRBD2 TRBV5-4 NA TGTGCCAGCAGCCCGCGGGAGTCTCGCGAGACCCAGTACTTC CASSPRESRETQYF
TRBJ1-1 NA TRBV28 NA TGTGCCAGCACCACTATAACAGGATTGGCCATGAACACTGAAGCTTTCTTT CASTTITGLAMNTEAFF
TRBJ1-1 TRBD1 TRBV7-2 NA TGTGCCAGCAGCTTAGGACAGGGAGAGACTGAAGCTTTCTTT CASSLGQGETEAFF
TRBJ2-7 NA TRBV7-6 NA TGTGCCAGCAGCCCCCAAGGGACCGGGCCTTACTCCTACGAGCAGTACTTC CASSPQGTGPYSYEQYF
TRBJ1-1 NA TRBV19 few TGTGCCAGTAGGTCCCCCCCCGAAGGCACTGAAGCTTTCTTT CASRSPPEGTEAFF
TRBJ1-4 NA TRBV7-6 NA TGTGCCAGCAGCTTAAGTCTGTATGAAAAACTGTTTTTT CASSLSLYEKLFF